These T cell receptor beta chains were read from a single sample in a study of T cells after somatic rescue of genetic block. Using immunoSEQ multiplex PCR, the repertoire was profiled, and TCRdb retains in-frame clones only, with some absent. The sample has more than 9,500 clones, less than 85% seen once. Sequenced material: peripheral blood mononuclear cells (PBMCs). Source of these receptors: a boy younger than 18. Both conserved end residues are part of each CDR3. The order of the fields is V gene, J gene, clone size, D gene, CDR3 DNA, CDR3 protein. D genes are given only for firm matches. Not all rows give a size; the values are once, few, many and, for expanded clones, a class.

TRBV18	TRBJ2-5	-	-	TGTGCCAGCTCACTGCAGGGAGCGGTAGCAGAGACCCAGTACTTC	CASSLQGAVAETQYF
TRBV19	TRBJ2-7	-	TRBD2	TGTGCCAGTAGTATATCCAGGACTAGCACCTACGAGCAGTACTTC	CASSISRTSTYEQYF
TRBV9	TRBJ1-2	-	TRBD1	TGTGCCAGCAGCGTAGAATCAGGGGGCGGTAACTATGGCTACACCTTC	CASSVESGGGNYGYTF
TRBV6-1	TRBJ1-2	-	-	TGTGCCAGCAGTGTACAGGGACGCTACTATGGCTACACCTTC	CASSVQGRYYGYTF
TRBV7-3	TRBJ2-1	-	-	TGTGCCAGCAGCTTAAACGGGGGGCAGACCTACAATGAGCAGTTCTTC	CASSLNGGQTYNEQFF
TRBV7-9	TRBJ2-5	medium-sized	-	TGTGCCAGCAGTCCACGGGAGACCCAGTACTTC	CASSPRETQYF
TRBV2	TRBJ2-5	few	TRBD1	TGTGCCAGCAGTGCGGGCAGGGGGCTTGAGACCCAGTACTTC	CASSAGRGLETQYF
TRBV11-2	TRBJ2-1	-	TRBD2	TGTGCCAGCAGCAGATTAGCGGGTGAACCCTACAATGAGCAGTTCTTC	CASSRLAGEPYNEQFF
TRBV5-1	TRBJ2-1	-	-	TGCGCCAGCAGCACCCTTCCTAACAATGAGCAGTTCTTC	CASSTLPNNEQFF
TRBV7-3	TRBJ1-4	-	-	TGTGCCAGCAGCTACAGGCCCGGCTTT	CASSYRPGF
TRBV2	TRBJ2-7	-	TRBD2	TGTGCCAGCAGGGAGCGGGGGGCCCCCTACGAGCAGTACTTC	CASRERGAPYEQYF
TRBV4-2	TRBJ1-2	medium-sized	-	TGTGCCAGCAGCCAAAGTAGTTGGCTTAACTATGGCTACACCTTC	CASSQSSWLNYGYTF
TRBV6-5	TRBJ1-6	-	TRBD1	TGTGCCAGCAGTTACTGGGGACAGGGAAATTCACCCCTCCACTTT	CASSYWGQGNSPLHF
TRBV30	TRBJ1-4	-	-	TGTGCCTGGGAGGACAGCTTTAATGAAAAACTGTTTTTT	CAWEDSFNEKLFF
TRBV14	TRBJ1-2	large	-	TGTGCCAGCAGCCAACACCGAAGGGCCCCTAACTATGGCTACACCTTC	CASSQHRRAPNYGYTF
TRBV11-1	TRBJ2-1	-	TRBD1	TGTGCCAGCAGCTTCGACAGGGGATACTACAATGAGCAGTTCTTC	CASSFDRGYYNEQFF
TRBV12-5	TRBJ2-7	-	-	TGTGCTAGTGGTTGGATAATGGGGGTGGAGGACCGCGAGCAGTACTTC	CASGWIMGVEDREQYF
TRBV5-5	TRBJ2-7	-	-	TGTGCCAGCAGCTTGTCGGGGGTTTCCTACGAGCAGTACTTC	CASSLSGVSYEQYF
TRBV7-2	TRBJ1-6	-	TRBD1	TGTGCCAGCAGCTCTAGGACAGGGTGGACTTCACCCCTCCACTTT	CASSSRTGWTSPLHF
TRBV11-2	TRBJ1-1	-	-	TGTGCCAGCACCCTTAGAGTGGGGGGTGAAGCTTTCTTT	CASTLRVGGEAFF
TRBV11-3	TRBJ1-1	once	TRBD1	TGTGCCAGCAGCGGTCCAGGGGGGAAGGCTGAAGCTTTCTTT	CASSGPGGKAEAFF
TRBV9	TRBJ2-7	-	-	TGTGCCAGCAGCCCTGAGGGAAACTTAACCTACGAGCAGTACTTC	CASSPEGNLTYEQYF
TRBV5-4	TRBJ2-5	-	-	TGTGCCAGCAGCCCCATCCAGGGGCAGGAAGAGACCCAGTACTTC	CASSPIQGQEETQYF
TRBV2	TRBJ1-4	-	-	TGTGCCAGCACCGGTAGGGAAAAACTGTTTTTT	CASTGREKLFF
TRBV6-5	TRBJ2-7	-	-	TGTGCCAGCAGTTACTCGGGGGTCGAGCAGTACTTC	CASSYSGVEQYF
TRBV5-1	TRBJ2-2	-	TRBD2	TGCGCGACTAGCCGGCAAAACACCGGGGAGCTGTTTTTT	CATSRQNTGELFF
TRBV4-1	TRBJ1-2	once	-	TGCGCCAGCAGCCGAGACAGTCCTAACTATGGCTACACCTTC	CASSRDSPNYGYTF
TRBV18	TRBJ1-1	-	-	TGTGCCAGCTCACAGCCACAGAACACTGAAGCTTTCTTT	CASSQPQNTEAFF
TRBV28	TRBJ1-3	-	-	TGTGCCAGCACAGGCTCTCCCTCTGGAAACACCATATATTTT	CASTGSPSGNTIYF
TRBV7-9	TRBJ1-2	medium-sized	-	TGTGCCAGCAGCTTAGACGCAGGGGCGAAGGGCTACACCTTC	CASSLDAGAKGYTF
TRBV11-3	TRBJ2-1	-	-	TGTGCCAGCAGCTTAAAGGTGAGGACAGAGCAGTTCTTC	CASSLKVRTEQFF
TRBV18	TRBJ1-4	-	-	TGTGCCAGCTCACCCCTAGGCGGACATACTTTCGAAAAACTGTTTTTT	CASSPLGGHTFEKLFF
TRBV5-1	TRBJ2-2	once	-	TGCGCCAGCAGCTTGATTAGGACCCCGAACACCGGGGAGCTGTTTTTT	CASSLIRTPNTGELFF
TRBV6-6	TRBJ1-5	-	TRBD1	TGTGCCAGCAGCTTGGGACAGGGGTGGACTCAGCCCCAGCATTTT	CASSLGQGWTQPQHF
TRBV6-6	TRBJ1-1	once	-	TGTGCCAGCAGTTACTTGGGGGGGGGCACTGAAGCTTTCTTT	CASSYLGGGTEAFF
TRBV5-6	TRBJ2-7	-	-	TGTGCCAGCAGGCGGACTGGGCTTCTCTCCTACGAGCAGTACTTC	CASRRTGLLSYEQYF
TRBV6-1	TRBJ2-7	-	TRBD1	TGTGCCAGCAGTGAAGCGGGGACAGGCCCCCAGCAGTACTTC	CASSEAGTGPQQYF
TRBV7-9	TRBJ2-3	-	-	TGTGCCAGCAGCTTAGATATTAGGACAGCAGATACGCAGTATTTT	CASSLDIRTADTQYF
TRBV6-5	TRBJ2-7	-	TRBD2	TGTGCCAGCAGTTACTCTGCCGGGGGGAGCGAGCAGTACTTC	CASSYSAGGSEQYF
TRBV7-3	TRBJ2-2	-	TRBD2	TGTGCCAGCAGCTTCCAGGGACTAGCGGGAACCGGGGAGCTGTTTTTT	CASSFQGLAGTGELFF
TRBV7-2	TRBJ2-1	-	TRBD2	TGTGCCAGCAGCCCTCGGACTAGCCGAAATGAGCAGTTCTTC	CASSPRTSRNEQFF
TRBV6-1	TRBJ2-2	-	TRBD1	TGTGCCAGCAGTAAAGGGACAGGGTCGAACACCGGGGAGCTGTTTTTT	CASSKGTGSNTGELFF
TRBV6-5	TRBJ1-2	-	-	TGTGCCAGCAGTTACAATCGGGGGACTACCTATGGCTACACCTTC	CASSYNRGTTYGYTF
TRBV6-5	TRBJ1-4	-	-	TGTGCCAGCAGTTACGAGGGTACTAATGAAAAACTGTTTTTT	CASSYEGTNEKLFF
TRBV4-1	TRBJ2-1	-	TRBD2	TGCGCCAGCAGTCCCTGGACTAGCGGGAGCTCCTACAATGAGCAGTTCTTC	CASSPWTSGSSYNEQFF
TRBV18	TRBJ2-2	once	-	TGTGCCAGCTCACCAAACAGGGCTCCCGGGGAGCTGTTTTTT	CASSPNRAPGELFF
TRBV2	TRBJ2-5	-	-	TGTGCCAGCAGTGTAAAGACCCAGTACTTC	CASSVKTQYF
TRBV5-4	TRBJ1-1	-	TRBD1	TGTGCCAGCAGCTTGCAGGGGGTCACTGAAGCTTTCTTT	CASSLQGVTEAFF
TRBV7-3	TRBJ2-3	-	-	TGTGCCAGCAGCCGGGGGGCCGGACTCACAGATACGCAGTATTTT	CASSRGAGLTDTQYF
TRBV28	TRBJ2-7	-	TRBD2	TGTGCCAGCAGTCCTGCAAGAGGAGCGGGAGAGACCTACGAGCAGTACTTC	CASSPARGAGETYEQYF
TRBV25-1	TRBJ2-1	-	-	TGTGCCAGCAGTCTCACTCATGGGACCCGGGCCTACAATGAGCAGTTCTTC	CASSLTHGTRAYNEQFF